This T cell receptor (beta chain) was obtained from a study of blood T cell repertoires in COVID-19. Study-level background: Sites in the United States, Italy and Spain provided acute and convalescent COVID-19 samples.

CDR1 and CDR2 from the germline V gene are SNHLY and FYNNEI. This CDR3 region has 17 residues. Trimming took off 6 bases at V and 0 bases at J, with 18 bases between the two ends. In the authors' workflow: The assay estimated nucleated cells by amplifying reference gene primers. Assay: immunoSEQ multiplex PCR; the TCRdb copy retains only in-frame clones and omits some. The DNA was the basis for D and trimming; V, J and clone size are from that table. The sample shows about 200,000 clones, 80% to 90% of them seen only once. The sequencing input was PBMCs or T cells enriched from blood (not recorded which). The source of this sequence is a woman aged 40-49 years with acute COVID-19. V and J are TRBV2 and TRBJ1-3; no firm D call. The CDR3 bases are TGTGCCAGCAGAGGTTCTTCGGCAGGTCTCTCTGGAAACACCATATATTTT. It specifies CASRGSSAGLSGNTIYF.